Given below is one T cell receptor beta chain in context. What it binds is unknown. Both 60 Vbeta primers and 13 Jbeta primers went into the PCR. Here immunoSEQ multiplex PCR was the method, and the copy in TCRdb shows in-frame clones only, minus some. The sample's table shows around 130,000 clones. This specimen comes from a study of cytomegalovirus exposure and HLA in healthy donors. Across the study: Of roughly 400 genotyped donors, about 80% clustered with self-reported Caucasian donors.

This CDR3 spans 15 amino acids. Looked up from germline, CDR1 is LGHNT and CDR2 is FRNRAP. V was pared by 6 bases and J by 4 bases, with 8 bases of the junction left unmatched. General study findings and limits: One later analysis reportedly identified an Asian-associated ancestry cluster that showed fewer N-insertions than the roughly 700-donor mean.

The V call is TRBV12-5, the J call TRBJ2-1; 8 bases fit TRBD2. The TCR was taken from a woman aged 55-69 years in good health and CMV-seronegative. Sequencing used PBMCs. CDR3 loop: CASGPEREIYNEQFF. The CDR3 nucleotides read TGTGCTAGTGGCCCCGAGCGGGAGATATACAATGAGCAGTTCTTC.